This T cell receptor (beta chain) was sequenced in a study of cytomegalovirus exposure and HLA in healthy donors. Study summary: The roughly 120 validation repertoires were reported in a later analysis to have been generated on the same platform as the roughly 670 first-cohort repertoires.

Study conclusions and caveats: Testing in vitro showed three CMV-associated chains specific for CMV antigens. The authors listed around 150 TCR beta chains as cytomegalovirus-associated.

Separate from the approximately 670-subject first cohort, the roughly 120-subject validation cohort was the one that the donors belonged to. Some clones are missing from TCRdb's copy, which holds only in-frame ones; the method was immunoSEQ multiplex PCR. The sample has roughly 250,000 clones; approximately 86% are singletons. As regards this clone: What it recognizes is unknown. At the DNA level, this CDR3 is encoded by other sequences in the same sample as well.

Germline V CDR1 and CDR2: MDHEN, SYDVKM. The CDR3 totals 13 residues. The ends were cut back, 3 bases at V and 3 bases at J, with 8 bases in the middle. The sequence derives from a woman in her 30s in good health and CMV-seropositive. The genes are TRBV28 and TRBJ1-2; TRBD1 is a possible D gene (5 bases). Sequenced sample: PBMCs. CDR3 protein: CASSLQGHYGYTF. DNA for the CDR3: TGTGCCAGCAGTTTGCAGGGCCACTATGGCTACACCTTC.